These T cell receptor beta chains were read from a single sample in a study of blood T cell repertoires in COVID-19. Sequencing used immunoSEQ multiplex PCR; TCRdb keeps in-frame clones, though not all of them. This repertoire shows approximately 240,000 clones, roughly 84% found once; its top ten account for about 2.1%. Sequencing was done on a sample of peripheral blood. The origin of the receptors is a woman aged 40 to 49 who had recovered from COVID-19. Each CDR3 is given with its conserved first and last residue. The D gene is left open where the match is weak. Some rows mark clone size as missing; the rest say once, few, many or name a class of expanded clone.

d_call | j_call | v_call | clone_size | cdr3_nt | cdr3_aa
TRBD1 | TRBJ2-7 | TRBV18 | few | TGTGCCAGCTCACCACTATTAGGGACAGGGGTCCTCGAGCAGTACTTC | CASSPLLGTGVLEQYF
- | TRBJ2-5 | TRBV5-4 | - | TGTGCCAGCAGCTTGGTCGGAGGGATTCAGGCCCAGTACTTC | CASSLVGGIQAQYF
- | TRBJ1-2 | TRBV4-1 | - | TGCGCCAGCAGCCAAGAAGGCACACAGGGCGACTATGGCTACACCTTC | CASSQEGTQGDYGYTF
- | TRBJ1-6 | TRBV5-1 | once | TGCGCCAGCAGCTTGGGCACGCAGGGCGCATATTCACCCCTCCACTTT | CASSLGTQGAYSPLHF
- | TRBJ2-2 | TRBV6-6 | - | TGTGCCAGCTGCGGCGGGGGCATCGGGGAGCTGTTTTTT | CASCGGGIGELFF
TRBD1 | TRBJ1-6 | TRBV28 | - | TGTGCCAGCATCCCGGGACAGGGATTTTGGTCACCCCTCCACTTT | CASIPGQGFWSPLHF
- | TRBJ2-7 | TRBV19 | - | TGTGCCAGTAGTCCCGGTGGAGGGATGAGCTCCTACGAGCAGTACTTC | CASSPGGGMSSYEQYF
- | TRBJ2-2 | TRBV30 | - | TGTGCCTGGAGTGTACGGCGGGATAACGGGGAGCTGTTTTTT | CAWSVRRDNGELFF
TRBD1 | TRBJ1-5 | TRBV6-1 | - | TGTGCCAGCAGTGGGGGGACAGGTATGGGCGTATCGCCCCAGCATTTT | CASSGGTGMGVSPQHF
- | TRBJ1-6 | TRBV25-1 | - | TGTGCCAGCAGTGAAGTTCAGGGTATCAATTCACCCCTCCACTTT | CASSEVQGINSPLHF
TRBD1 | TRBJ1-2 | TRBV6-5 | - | TGTGCCAGTCGCCAGACAGGGGAAAACTATGGCTACACCTTC | CASRQTGENYGYTF
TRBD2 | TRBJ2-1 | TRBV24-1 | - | TGTGCCACCAGTGATTTTCGGGGGGGGAATGAGCAGTTCTTC | CATSDFRGGNEQFF
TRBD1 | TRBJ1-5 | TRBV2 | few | TGTGCCAGCAGCACCGGGACAGGGGGCGATCAGCCCCAGCATTTT | CASSTGTGGDQPQHF
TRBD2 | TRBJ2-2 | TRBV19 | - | TGTGCCAGTCGGTATGGATGGGGGGGAAGGAACACCGGGGAGCTGTTTTTT | CASRYGWGGRNTGELFF
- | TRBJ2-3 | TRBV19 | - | TGTGCCAGTACCCTGGGGCTAGGGGCAGGTACGCAGTATTTT | CASTLGLGAGTQYF
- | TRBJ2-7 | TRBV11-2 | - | TGTGCCAGCAGCTTAGTGGCGGGGGCCCCCTACGAGCAGTACTTC | CASSLVAGAPYEQYF
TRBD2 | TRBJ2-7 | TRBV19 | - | TGTGCCAGTAGTCGAGTAGCGGGAGGGCCCTTATACGAGCAGTACTTC | CASSRVAGGPLYEQYF
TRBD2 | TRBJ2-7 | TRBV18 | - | TGTGCCAGCTCACCCCCGGGACTAGCGGGAGCCTTCTCCTACGAGCAGTACTTC | CASSPPGLAGAFSYEQYF
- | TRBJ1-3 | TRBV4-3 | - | TGCGCCAGCAGCCCTAGCGTGGGGTACGGAAACACCATATATTTT | CASSPSVGYGNTIYF
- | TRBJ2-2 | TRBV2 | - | TGTGCCAGCACCTTGGTAATAGCGAACACCGGGGAGCTGTTTTTT | CASTLVIANTGELFF
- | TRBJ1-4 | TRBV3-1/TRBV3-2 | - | TGTGCCAGCAGCGGCTTGGCTGAAAAACTGTTTTTT | CASSGLAEKLFF
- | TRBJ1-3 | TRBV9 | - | TGTGCCAGCAGCGTAGACCCCCCCGGCTCTGGAAACACCATATATTTT | CASSVDPPGSGNTIYF
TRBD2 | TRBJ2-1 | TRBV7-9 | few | TGTGCCAGCAGCTTAGTTGTCCGGGAGGCCGATGAGCAGTTCTTC | CASSLVVREADEQFF
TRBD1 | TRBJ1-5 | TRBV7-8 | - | TGTGCCAGCAGCCCCGGGCCGGGACAGGGGTCTGGCAATCAGCCCCAGCATTTT | CASSPGPGQGSGNQPQHF
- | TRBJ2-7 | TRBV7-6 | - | TGTGCCAGCAGCTTAACCGACAGAAACTCCTACGAGCAGTACTTC | CASSLTDRNSYEQYF
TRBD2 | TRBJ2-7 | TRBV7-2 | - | TGTGCCAGCAGCTTGGCGGGGGCCTACGAGCAGTACTTC | CASSLAGAYEQYF
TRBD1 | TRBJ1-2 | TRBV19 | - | TGTGCCAGTAGCCGGGACAGGGGGCAATATGGCTACACCTTC | CASSRDRGQYGYTF
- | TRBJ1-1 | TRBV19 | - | TGTGCCAGTAGTACCACAACGAACACTGAAGCTTTCTTT | CASSTTTNTEAFF
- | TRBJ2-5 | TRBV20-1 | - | TGCAGTGCTAGTTTGTCGGAGACCCAGTACTTC | CSASLSETQYF